This T cell receptor beta chain was obtained from a study of blood T cell repertoires in COVID-19 (dated by TCRdb to the early 2020s). Regarding the study in general: Samples covering the acute and convalescent phases of COVID-19 were provided by collaborators in the United States, Italy and Spain. The prospective study material was composed of cDNA or gDNA derived from T cells, B-cell-depleted T cells, or PBMCs. The dataset comprised deeply sampled blood TCRbeta repertoires from subjects exposed to, actively infected with, or recovered from COVID-19. The repertoires were released in a freely available public database intended as a resource for research on the immune response to SARS-CoV-2. The samples were drawn from the first 160 participants of the ongoing ImmuneRACE study and from some 1,300 subjects provided by 6 global collaborators. Sample metadata almost always included a de-identified subject ID, COVID-19 status, age in years and sex. Where available, HLA class I and class II types were taken from metadata supplied by the sample provider and were not determined by assay-based typing.

The collaborating institutions used their own protocols to collect whole blood in K2EDTA tubes. For TCRbeta analysis, collaborator samples were shipped as frozen whole blood, as isolated PBMCs, or as DNA extracted from either sample type. TCRbeta CDR3 regions were amplified from genomic DNA by means of the immunoSEQ Assay, a bias-controlled multiplex PCR. The paper's processing steps were these. The number of nucleated cells in each sample was estimated from the amplification of reference gene primers within the assay. Sequence reads were collapsed and filtered to measure the absolute abundance of every unique TCRbeta CDR3 rearrangement. For each sample, productive Simpson clonality was calculated as the square root of Simpson's diversity index across productive rearrangements. The table comes from immuneACCESS by way of TCRdb, which keeps in-frame sequences with V and J called. Part of the clones is missing from these tables; in studies checked, under half for an unresolved V gene and the rest for unknown reasons. V and J calls plus clone size are reproduced from that table; the DNA served to infer D and trimming. Here the sample has approximately 99,000 clones; about four fifths occur a single time. The ten largest clones take up about 4% of the sample.

With respect to this clone: Its recognized antigen is unknown. Base qualities are missing; no much larger clone stands one base away.

Here is what the overall study found, with its caveats: Clinical and demographic metadata were provided uncurated, with the amount varying by source and participant.

The TCR sequence derives from an older woman with acute or convalescent COVID-19. Sequenced input: peripheral blood.

The nucleotide sequence is given as TGTGCCAGCAGCGCCACTAGCGGTAACACCGGGGAGCTGTTTTTT. Its translation is CASSATSGNTGELFF. The sequence links TRBV7-3 to TRBJ2-2, and TRBD2 matches 8 of the central bases. The CDR3 measures 15 amino acids from cysteine to phenylalanine. Here the CDR3 DNA is all that survives: 45 bases in frame from base 1. CDR1 and CDR2 are read off the germline V gene as SGHTA and FQGTGA. From V the trimming removes 5 bases and from J it removes 2 bases, while the gene matches leave 4 bases of the junction unaccounted for.